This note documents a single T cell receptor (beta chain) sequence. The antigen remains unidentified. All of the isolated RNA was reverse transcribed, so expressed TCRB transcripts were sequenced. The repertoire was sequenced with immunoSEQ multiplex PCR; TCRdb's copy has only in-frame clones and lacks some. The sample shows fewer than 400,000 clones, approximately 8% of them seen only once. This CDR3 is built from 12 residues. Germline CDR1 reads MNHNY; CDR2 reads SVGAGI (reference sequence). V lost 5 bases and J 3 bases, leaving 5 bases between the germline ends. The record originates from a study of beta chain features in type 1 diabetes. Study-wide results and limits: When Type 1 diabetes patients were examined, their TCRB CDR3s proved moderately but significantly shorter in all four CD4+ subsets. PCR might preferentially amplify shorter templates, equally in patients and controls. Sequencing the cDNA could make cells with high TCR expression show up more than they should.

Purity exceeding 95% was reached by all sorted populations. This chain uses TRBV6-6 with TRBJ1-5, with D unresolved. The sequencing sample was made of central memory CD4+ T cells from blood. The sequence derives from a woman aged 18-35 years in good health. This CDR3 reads CASSQDNQPQHF. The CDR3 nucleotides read TGTGCCAGCAGTCAAGACAATCAGCCCCAGCATTTT.